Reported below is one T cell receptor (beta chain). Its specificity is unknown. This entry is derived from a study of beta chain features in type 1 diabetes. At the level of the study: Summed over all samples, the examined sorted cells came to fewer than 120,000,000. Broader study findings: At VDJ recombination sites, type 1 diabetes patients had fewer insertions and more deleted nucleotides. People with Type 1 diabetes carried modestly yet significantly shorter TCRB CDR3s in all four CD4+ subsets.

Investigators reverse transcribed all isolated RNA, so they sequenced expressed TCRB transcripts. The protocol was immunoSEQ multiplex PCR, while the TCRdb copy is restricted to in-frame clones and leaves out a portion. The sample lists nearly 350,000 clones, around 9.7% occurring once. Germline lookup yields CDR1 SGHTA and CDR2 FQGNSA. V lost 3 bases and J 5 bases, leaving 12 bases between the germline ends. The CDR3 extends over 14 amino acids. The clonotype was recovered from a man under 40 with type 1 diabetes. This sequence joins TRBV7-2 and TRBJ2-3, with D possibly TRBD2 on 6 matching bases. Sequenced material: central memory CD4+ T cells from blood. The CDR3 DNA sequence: TGTGCCAGCAGCTTCACCCCCGGGGGAGATACGCAGTATTTT. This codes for CASSFTPGGDTQYF.